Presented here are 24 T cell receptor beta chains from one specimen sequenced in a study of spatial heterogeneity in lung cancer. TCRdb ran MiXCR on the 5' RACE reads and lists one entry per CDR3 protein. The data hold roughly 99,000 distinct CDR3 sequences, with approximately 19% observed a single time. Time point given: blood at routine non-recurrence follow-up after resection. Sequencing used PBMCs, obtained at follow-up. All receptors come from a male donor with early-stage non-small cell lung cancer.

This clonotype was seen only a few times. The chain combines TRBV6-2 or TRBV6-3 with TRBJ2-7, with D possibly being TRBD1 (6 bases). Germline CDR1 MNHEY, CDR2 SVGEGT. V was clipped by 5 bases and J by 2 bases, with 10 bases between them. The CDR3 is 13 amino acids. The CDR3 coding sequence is TGTGCCAGCAGTCACAGGGCCACCTACGAGCAGTACGTC. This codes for CASSHRATYEQYV.

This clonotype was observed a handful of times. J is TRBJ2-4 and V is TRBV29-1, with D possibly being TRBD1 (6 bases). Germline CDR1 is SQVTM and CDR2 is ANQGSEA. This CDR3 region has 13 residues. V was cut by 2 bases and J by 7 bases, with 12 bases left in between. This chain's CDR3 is CSVERGQGNIQYF. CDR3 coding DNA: TGCAGCGTTGAACGTGGGCAGGGGAACATTCAGTACTTC.

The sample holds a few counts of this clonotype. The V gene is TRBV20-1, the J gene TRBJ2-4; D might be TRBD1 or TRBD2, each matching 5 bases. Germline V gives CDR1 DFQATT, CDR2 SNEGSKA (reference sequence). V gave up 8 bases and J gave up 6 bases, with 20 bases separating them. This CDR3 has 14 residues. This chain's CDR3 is CSLTQRHGANIQYF. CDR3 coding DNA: TGCAGTCTAACCCAGAGGCACGGGGCAAACATTCAGTACTTC.

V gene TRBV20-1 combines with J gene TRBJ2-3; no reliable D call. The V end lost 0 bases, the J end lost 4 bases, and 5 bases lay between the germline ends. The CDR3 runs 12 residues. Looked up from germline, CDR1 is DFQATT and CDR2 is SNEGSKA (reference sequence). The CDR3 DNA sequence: TGCAGTGCTAGAGATAACCCAGATACGCAGTATTTT. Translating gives CSARDNPDTQYF.

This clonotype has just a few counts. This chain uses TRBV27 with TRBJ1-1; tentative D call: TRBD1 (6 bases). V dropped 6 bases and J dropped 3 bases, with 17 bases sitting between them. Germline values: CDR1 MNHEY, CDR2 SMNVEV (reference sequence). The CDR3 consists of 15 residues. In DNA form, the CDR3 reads TGTGCCAGCAGGGCCTTGGGGGCCAGAGACACTGAAGCTTTCTTT. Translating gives CASRALGARDTEAFF.

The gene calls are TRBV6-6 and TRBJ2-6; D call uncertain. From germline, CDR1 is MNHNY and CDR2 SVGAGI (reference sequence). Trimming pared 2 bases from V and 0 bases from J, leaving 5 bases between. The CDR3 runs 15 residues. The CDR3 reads CASSYERSGANVLTF. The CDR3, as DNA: TGTGCCAGCAGTTACGAACGCTCTGGGGCCAACGTCCTGACTTTC.

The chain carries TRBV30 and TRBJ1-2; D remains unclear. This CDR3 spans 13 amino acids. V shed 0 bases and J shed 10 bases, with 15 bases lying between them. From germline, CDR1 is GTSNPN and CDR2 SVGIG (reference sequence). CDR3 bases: TGTGCCTGGAGTGTAACCTCTTCGGGCGACTACACCTTC. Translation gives CAWSVTSSGDYTF.

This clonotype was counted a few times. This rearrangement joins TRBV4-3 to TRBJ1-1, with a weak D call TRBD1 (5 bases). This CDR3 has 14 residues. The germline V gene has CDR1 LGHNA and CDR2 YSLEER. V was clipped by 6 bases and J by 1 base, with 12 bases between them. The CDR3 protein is CASRYQGWNTEAFF. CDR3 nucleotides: TGCGCCAGCAGATATCAGGGATGGAACACTGAAGCTTTCTTT.

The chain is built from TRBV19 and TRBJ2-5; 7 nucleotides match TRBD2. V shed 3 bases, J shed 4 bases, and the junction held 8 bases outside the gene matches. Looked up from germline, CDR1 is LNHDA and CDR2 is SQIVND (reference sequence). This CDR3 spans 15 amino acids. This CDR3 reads CASSIGDYLRETQYF. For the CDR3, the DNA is TGTGCCAGTAGTATCGGGGACTATCTCCGAGAGACCCAGTACTTC.

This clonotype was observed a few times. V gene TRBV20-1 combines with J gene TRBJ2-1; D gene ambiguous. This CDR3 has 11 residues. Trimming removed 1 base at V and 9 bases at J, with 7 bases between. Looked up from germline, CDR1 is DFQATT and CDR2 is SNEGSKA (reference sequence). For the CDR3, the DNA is TGCAGTGCTAGAGTTTGGCGTGAGCAGTTCTTC. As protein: CSARVWREQFF.

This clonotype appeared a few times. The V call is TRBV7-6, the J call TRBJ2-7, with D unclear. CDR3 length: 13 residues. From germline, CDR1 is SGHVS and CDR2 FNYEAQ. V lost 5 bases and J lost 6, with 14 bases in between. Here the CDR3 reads CASSPLSSGEQYF. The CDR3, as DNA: TGTGCCAGCAGCCCCCTTTCGAGTGGCGAGCAGTACTTC.

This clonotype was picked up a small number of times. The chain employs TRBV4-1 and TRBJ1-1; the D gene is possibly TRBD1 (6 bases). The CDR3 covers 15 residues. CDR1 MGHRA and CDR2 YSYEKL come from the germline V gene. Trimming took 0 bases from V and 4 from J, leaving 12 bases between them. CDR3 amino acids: CASSQDPQGLTEAFF. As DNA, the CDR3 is TGCGCCAGCAGCCAAGATCCCCAGGGGCTCACTGAAGCTTTCTTT.

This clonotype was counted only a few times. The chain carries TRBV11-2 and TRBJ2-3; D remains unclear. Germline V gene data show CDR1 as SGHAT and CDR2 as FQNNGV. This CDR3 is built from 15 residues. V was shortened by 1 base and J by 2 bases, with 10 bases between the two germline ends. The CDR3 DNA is TGTGCCAGCAGCTTAGTGTCGGGCTTCACAGATACGCAGTATTTT. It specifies CASSLVSGFTDTQYF.

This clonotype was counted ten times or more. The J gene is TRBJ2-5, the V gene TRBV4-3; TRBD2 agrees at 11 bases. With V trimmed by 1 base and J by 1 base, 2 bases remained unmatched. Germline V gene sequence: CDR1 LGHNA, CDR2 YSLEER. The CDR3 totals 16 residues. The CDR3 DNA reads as TGCGCCAGCAGCCAAGCACTAGCGGGGGCCCAAGAGACCCAGTACTTC. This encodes CASSQALAGAQETQYF.

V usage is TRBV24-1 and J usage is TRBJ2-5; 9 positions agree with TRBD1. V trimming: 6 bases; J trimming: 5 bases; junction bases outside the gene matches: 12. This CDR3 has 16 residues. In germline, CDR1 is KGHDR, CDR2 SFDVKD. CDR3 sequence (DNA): TGTGCCACCAGTCCCTCTTGGGGACAGGGTATGGAGACCCAGTACTTC. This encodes CATSPSWGQGMETQYF.

The CDR3 coding sequence is TGTGTCATTACGATGAACAGATTAAACTACGAGCAGTACTTC. Translated: CVITMNRLNYEQYF. The gene calls are TRBV28 and TRBJ2-7; the D is unclear. Looked up from germline, CDR1 is MDHEN and CDR2 is SYDVKM. CDR3 length equals 14 residues. Complete variable domain (other parts from reference TRBV28 and TRBJ2-7): DVKVTQSSRYLVKRTGEKVFLECVQDMDHENMFWYRQDPGLGLRLIYFSYDVKMKEKGDIPEGYSVSREKKERFSLILESASTNQTSMYLCVITMNRLNYEQYFGPGTRLTVT.

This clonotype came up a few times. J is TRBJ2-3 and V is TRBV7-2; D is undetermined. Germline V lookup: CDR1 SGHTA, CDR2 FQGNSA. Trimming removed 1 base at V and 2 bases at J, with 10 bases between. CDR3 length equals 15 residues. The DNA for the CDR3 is TGTGCCAGCAGCTTAGTAAACAGCCTCACAGATACGCAGTATTTT. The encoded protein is CASSLVNSLTDTQYF. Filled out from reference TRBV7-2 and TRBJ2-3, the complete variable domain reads GAGVSQSPSNKVTEKGKDVELRCDPISGHTALYWYRQSLGQGLEFLIYFQGNSAPDKSGLPSDRFSAERTGGSVSTLTIQRTQQEDSAVYLCASSLVNSLTDTQYFGPGTRLTVL.

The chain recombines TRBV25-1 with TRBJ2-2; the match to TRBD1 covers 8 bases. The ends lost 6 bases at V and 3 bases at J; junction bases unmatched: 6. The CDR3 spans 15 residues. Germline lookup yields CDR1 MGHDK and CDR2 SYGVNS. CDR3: CASRRTGRDTGELFF. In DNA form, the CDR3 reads TGTGCCAGCAGGAGGACAGGGCGGGACACCGGGGAGCTGTTTTTT.

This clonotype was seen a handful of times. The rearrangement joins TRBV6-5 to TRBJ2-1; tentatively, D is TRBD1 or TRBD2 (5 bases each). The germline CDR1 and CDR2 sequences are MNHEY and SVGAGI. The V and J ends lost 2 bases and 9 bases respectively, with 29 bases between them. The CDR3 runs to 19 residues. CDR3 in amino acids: CASSYRGPFGAQEGGEQFF. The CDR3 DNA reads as TGTGCCAGCAGTTACCGAGGGCCGTTTGGGGCACAAGAGGGCGGTGAGCAGTTCTTC.

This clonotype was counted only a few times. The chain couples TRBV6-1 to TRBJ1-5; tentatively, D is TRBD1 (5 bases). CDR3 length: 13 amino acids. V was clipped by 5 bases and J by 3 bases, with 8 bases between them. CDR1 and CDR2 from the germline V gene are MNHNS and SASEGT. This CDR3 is CASSPGHNQPQHF. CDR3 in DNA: TGTGCCAGCAGTCCAGGGCACAATCAGCCCCAGCATTTT.

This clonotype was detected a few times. The CDR3 sequence: CSARTGTTNEQFF. The CDR3 region has the DNA TGCAGTGCTAGGACCGGGACTACTAATGAGCAGTTCTTC. The chain has TRBV20-1 and TRBJ2-1, with 7 bases aligning to TRBD2. J lost 7 bases, V lost 3 bases, and 6 bases had no gene match. CDR3 length: 13 amino acids. The V gene's germline CDR1 is DFQATT and CDR2 SNEGSKA (reference sequence).

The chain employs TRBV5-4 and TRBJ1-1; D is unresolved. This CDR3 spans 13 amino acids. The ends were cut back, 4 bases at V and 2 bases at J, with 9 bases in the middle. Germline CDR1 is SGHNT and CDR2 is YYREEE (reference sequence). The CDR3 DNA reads TGTGCCAGCAGCAGAGAGCTAAACACTGAAGCTTTCTTT. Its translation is CASSRELNTEAFF.

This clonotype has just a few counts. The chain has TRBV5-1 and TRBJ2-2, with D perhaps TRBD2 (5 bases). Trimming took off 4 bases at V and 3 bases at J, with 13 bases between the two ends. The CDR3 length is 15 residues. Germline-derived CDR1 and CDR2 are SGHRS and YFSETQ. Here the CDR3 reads CASSLERADTGELFF. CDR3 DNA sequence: TGCGCCAGCAGCCTCGAGAGGGCGGACACCGGGGAGCTGTTTTTT.

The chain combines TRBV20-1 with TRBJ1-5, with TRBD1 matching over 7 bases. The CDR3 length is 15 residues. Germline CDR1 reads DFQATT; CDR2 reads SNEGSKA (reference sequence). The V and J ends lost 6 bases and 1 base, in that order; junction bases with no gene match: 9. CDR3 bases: TGCAGTGCCGTCCACAGGGGCTGGAGCAATCAGCCCCAGCATTTT. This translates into CSAVHRGWSNQPQHF.